This T cell receptor (beta chain) came from a study of blood T cell repertoires in COVID-19. Study background: Samples representing acute and convalescent COVID-19 were sourced from the United States, Italy and Spain.

There are 11 residues in the CDR3. Unmatched junction bases numbered 9, after V lost 7 bases and J lost 13 bases. Germline V gene sequence: CDR1 MNHEY, CDR2 SVGAGI. Assay: immunoSEQ multiplex PCR; the TCRdb copy retains only in-frame clones and omits some. The sample holds some 290,000 clones, around 87% seen once. Sequencing was carried out using peripheral blood. This chain uses TRBV6-5 with TRBJ1-1; 7 positions match TRBD1. The receptor comes from a woman aged 45-60 years who had recovered from COVID-19. CDR3 DNA: TGTGCCAGCACCCGTACAGGGGATCTTTTCTTT. Translating gives CASTRTGDLFF.